The clone carrying this T cell receptor (beta chain) was recorded a few times. Its antigen is unknown. This specimen belongs to a study of OX40 agonist ivuxolimab in advanced cancers. Study findings and constraints: CD4+ and CD8+ blood T cells expanded clonally by week 6 at 0.1 to 3.0 mg/kg. It was not determined which antigens were specifically recognized by the peripheral T cells that had undergone clonal expansion.

Trimming stripped 8 bases from V and 0 bases from J, with 11 bases between. Germline V lookup: CDR1 MDHEN, CDR2 SYDVKM. CDR3 length equals 13 residues. Sequencing used immunoSEQ multiplex PCR; TCRdb keeps in-frame clones, though not all of them. The sample lists around 78,000 clones, about nine tenths seen once, with 0.24% in the top ten. The sequence came from an adult with an advanced solid tumor such as melanoma, head and neck, liver or kidney cancer. The chain joins TRBV28 to TRBJ2-7, with D perhaps given as TRBD1 or TRBD2 (5 bases each). The sequencing used CD4+ or CD8+ T cells sorted from blood, collected in a trial of the OX40 agonist ivuxolimab. The CDR3 region has the DNA TGTGCCAGCGGGGGTTTGAGCTCCTACGAGCAGTACTTC. Translated: CASGGLSSYEQYF.